This TCR beta chain came from a study of cytomegalovirus exposure and HLA in healthy donors. With 60 Vbeta and 13 Jbeta primers, the PCR was carried out. In the original processing: Roughly 11 million shared chains were among around 80 million unique TCR beta chains counted in a later analysis. Repertoires were generated with immunoSEQ multiplex PCR, while TCRdb's copy carries only in-frame clones and drops some. V and J calls and clone size are as listed in that table; D and trimming were resolved from the DNA. The repertoire holds 95,000 to 110,000 clones, around 77% seen once, with 3.5% to 5% in the top ten. Trimming left V 7 bases short and J 5 bases short, with 18 bases between. The CDR3 length is 14 residues. In germline, CDR1 is SGHTA, CDR2 FQGNSA.

Specimen: PBMCs. The receptor's source is a male donor in good health and CMV-seronegative. The V call is TRBV7-2, the J call TRBJ2-7, with a possible D match to TRBD1 (6 bases). The DNA for the CDR3 is TGTGCCAGCACTCCCTACGTCGCAGGGGACGAGCAGTACTTC. The encoded protein is CASTPYVAGDEQYF.